This TCR beta chain was retrieved from a study of blood T cell repertoires in COVID-19. Germline V lookup: CDR1 SGHNT, CDR2 YENEEA. CDR3 length: 13 residues. V lost 3 bases, J lost 7 bases, and 12 bases lay in between. Profiled with immunoSEQ multiplex PCR; TCRdb holds only in-frame clones, not every one. The sample carries about 250,000 clones, around nine tenths recorded once. The chain links TRBV11-3 to TRBJ1-2, with a possible D match to TRBD1 (5 bases). Input material: PBMCs or T cells enriched from blood (not recorded which). The TCR comes from a woman between 18 and 30 years old who had recovered from COVID-19. DNA for the CDR3: TGTGCCAGCAGCTTCGAGGGGAGGTCTGGCTACACCTTC. It translates to CASSFEGRSGYTF.